One sample yielded the 30 T cell receptor beta chains listed below, sequenced in a study of beta chain features in type 1 diabetes. What was sequenced were expressed TCRB transcripts, since all of the isolated RNA had been reverse transcribed. Only in-frame clones appear in the TCRdb table, and some are missing; sequencing was by immunoSEQ multiplex PCR. The sample lists 200,000 to 250,000 clones; about 63% were seen once. Sequenced input: naive CD4+ T cells from blood. All receptors come from a man in his thirties or forties in good health.

This rearrangement joins TRBV30 to TRBJ2-3; 9 nucleotides align to TRBD2. Germline trimming cut 2 bases from V and 6 bases from J; bases unmatched to any gene: 9. The CDR3 is made up of 15 amino acids. Germline V gene lookup returns CDR1 GTSNPN and CDR2 SVGIG (reference sequence). Here the CDR3 reads CAWSPPGLAGDTQYF. As DNA, the CDR3 is TGTGCCTGGAGTCCCCCGGGACTAGCCGGCGATACGCAGTATTTT. Full variable domain (outside the CDR3, taken from reference TRBV30 and TRBJ2-3): SQTIHQWPATLVQPVGSPLSLECTVEGTSNPNLYWYRQAAGRGLQLLFYSVGIGQISSEVPQNLSASRPQDRQFILSSKKLLLSDSGFYLCAWSPPGLAGDTQYFGPGTRLTVL.

This CDR3 reads CASSPTSGGREQFF. The CDR3 DNA reads as TGTGCCAGCAGTCCGACTAGCGGTGGTCGGGAGCAGTTCTTC. The chain carries TRBV9 and TRBJ2-1; 9 bases agree with TRBD2. V gave up 5 bases and J gave up 10 bases; unmatched junction bases: 10. CDR1 and CDR2 from the germline V gene are SGDLS and YYNGEE. The length of the CDR3 is 14 residues.

This clone came up a few times. The chain carries TRBV6-5 and TRBJ2-5; no clear D. Germline values: CDR1 MNHEY, CDR2 SVGAGI. V dropped 5 bases and J dropped 2 bases, with 9 bases sitting between them. CDR3 length: 13 residues. Written as DNA, the CDR3 is TGTGCCAGCAGTACTTACCTACAAGAGACCCAGTACTTC. This translates into CASSTYLQETQYF.

The rearrangement joins TRBV9 to TRBJ2-1; D is ambiguous. This CDR3 has 14 residues. The ends were cut back, 4 bases at V and 8 bases at J, with 16 bases in the middle. The germline V gene has CDR1 SGDLS and CDR2 YYNGEE. For the CDR3, the DNA is TGTGCCAGCAGCCGAACCGAGGTTTGGTATGAGCAGTTCTTC. Translated, it gives CASSRTEVWYEQFF.

The chain links TRBV10-3 to TRBJ2-7, with a possible D match to TRBD1 (5 bases). The CDR3 sequence is 15 residues long. Trimming removed 3 bases at V and 3 bases at J, with 15 bases between. Per germline, CDR1 ENHRY and CDR2 SYGVKD. Written as DNA, the CDR3 is TGTGCCATCAGTGATAATAGGGGTTTGGGCTACGAGCAGTACTTC. This codes for CAISDNRGLGYEQYF.

This rearrangement joins TRBV29-1 to TRBJ2-1; D unclear. The CDR3 has 9 residues. The V gene's germline CDR1 is SQVTM and CDR2 ANQGSEA. Trimming shortened V by 7 bases and J by 5 bases, and 3 bases separated the two germline ends. CDR3 bases: TGCAGCGCGGACAATGAGCAGTTCTTC. It codes for CSADNEQFF.

This chain uses TRBV29-1 with TRBJ2-5; D is uncertain. V was trimmed by 3 bases and J by 5 bases, leaving 10 bases between them. The CDR3 sequence is 12 residues long. Per germline, CDR1 SQVTM and CDR2 ANQGSEA. The CDR3 spells CSVEPMGETQYF. In nucleotides, the CDR3 is TGCAGCGTTGAGCCGATGGGGGAGACCCAGTACTTC.

The rearrangement joins TRBV9 to TRBJ2-3; D may be TRBD1 (7 bases). The CDR3 sequence is 14 residues long. Trimming shortened V by 0 bases and J by 5 bases, and 10 bases separated the two germline ends. CDR1 SGDLS and CDR2 YYNGEE come from the germline V gene. The CDR3: CASSVGQGGDTQYF. CDR3 DNA: TGTGCCAGCAGCGTAGGTCAGGGGGGAGATACGCAGTATTTT. The full variable domain, its missing parts supplied by reference TRBV9 and TRBJ2-3, is DSGVTQTPKHLITATGQRVTLRCSPRSGDLSVYWYQQSLDQGLQFLIQYYNGEERAKGNILERFSAQQFPDLHSELNLSSLELGDSALYFCASSVGQGGDTQYFGPGTRLTVL.

The V call is TRBV30, the J call TRBJ2-4, with 9 nucleotides matching TRBD2. The CDR3 spans 16 residues. CDR1 and CDR2 (germline): GTSNPN, SVGIG (reference sequence). V was clipped by 4 bases and J by 3 bases; unmatched bases: 10. The CDR3 coding sequence is TGTGCCTGGAATGGGGGGACTAGCAGAAGCAAAAACATTCAGTACTTC. Protein: CAWNGGTSRSKNIQYF. The whole variable domain, filled in from reference TRBV30 and TRBJ2-4, reads SQTIHQWPATLVQPVGSPLSLECTVEGTSNPNLYWYRQAAGRGLQLLFYSVGIGQISSEVPQNLSASRPQDRQFILSSKKLLLSDSGFYLCAWNGGTSRSKNIQYFGAGTRLSVL.

This clone was found a few times. This rearrangement joins TRBV29-1 to TRBJ2-7; 9 nucleotides align to TRBD1. Trimming at V came to 5 bases and at J to 5 bases, leaving 10 bases not matched to a gene. In germline, CDR1 is SQVTM, CDR2 ANQGSEA. The CDR3 is made up of 14 amino acids. CDR3 residues: CSVFLPGQGNEQYF. CDR3 DNA: TGCAGCGTTTTCTTACCGGGACAGGGTAACGAGCAGTACTTC.

V gene TRBV7-2 combines with J gene TRBJ1-1, with D perhaps TRBD1 (6 bases). This CDR3 is 13 amino acids long. Trimming removed 6 bases at V and 2 bases at J, with 10 bases between. CDR1 and CDR2 from the germline V gene are SGHTA and FQGNSA. DNA for the CDR3: TGTGCCAGCAGGCGACAGGTCAACACTGAAGCTTTCTTT. Amino acid sequence: CASRRQVNTEAFF.

J is TRBJ1-6 and V is TRBV7-8; 7 positions agree with TRBD1. Per the germline V gene, CDR1 is SGHVS and CDR2 is FQNEAQ. This CDR3 comprises 15 residues. J gave up 7 bases and V 5 bases, and 8 bases lay outside the gene matches. For the CDR3, the DNA is TGTGCCAGCAGCCGAACAGGGGAGGGAAATTCACCCCTCCACTTT. It encodes CASSRTGEGNSPLHF. Using reference TRBV7-8 and TRBJ1-6 for the parts outside the CDR3, the full variable domain is GAGVSQSPRYKVAKRGQDVALRCDPISGHVSLFWYQQALGQGPEFLTYFQNEAQLDKSGLPSDRFFAERPEGSVSTLKIQRTQQEDSAVYLCASSRTGEGNSPLHFGNGTRLTVT.

This chain links TRBV25-1 with TRBJ2-5; no definite D call. Germline loops: CDR1 MGHDK, CDR2 SYGVNS. The CDR3 runs to 14 residues. The ends were cut back, 4 bases at V and 4 bases at J, with 13 bases in the middle. This chain's CDR3 is CASSGERSAETQYF. The CDR3 DNA sequence: TGTGCCAGCAGTGGAGAAAGAAGCGCAGAGACCCAGTACTTC.

The chain carries TRBV5-1 and TRBJ2-1, with D possibly TRBD2 on 6 matching bases. The V gene lost 4 bases and the J gene lost 7 bases, with 21 bases spanning the gap. CDR1 and CDR2 (germline): SGHRS, YFSETQ. This CDR3 is 16 amino acids long. CDR3: CASSNALWDWGNEQFF. As DNA, the CDR3 is TGCGCCAGCAGCAACGCGCTCTGGGACTGGGGGAATGAGCAGTTCTTC.

This clone appeared a few times. The genes are TRBV7-9 and TRBJ2-3, with 7 bases identical to TRBD2. The CDR3 is 15 residues long. Losses at the gene ends were 3 bases for V and 1 base for J; bases not matched to a gene: 4. Germline CDR1 and CDR2: SEHNR and FQNEAQ (reference sequence). The CDR3 region has the DNA TGTGCCAGCAGCTTGGCTAGCGGAGGCACAGATACGCAGTATTTT. It yields the protein CASSLASGGTDTQYF. Looking up the rest from reference TRBV7-9 and TRBJ2-3 gives the full variable domain: DTGVSQNPRHKITKRGQNVTFRCDPISEHNRLYWYRQTLGQGPEFLTYFQNEAQLEKSRLLSDRFSAERPKGSFSTLEIQRTEQGDSAMYLCASSLASGGTDTQYFGPGTRLTVL.

This clone was observed a single time. The J gene is TRBJ1-5, the V gene TRBV30; a possible D gene is TRBD1 (6 bases). The CDR3 contains 13 residues. Trimming took off 3 bases at V and 6 bases at J, with 12 bases between the two ends. The V gene's germline CDR1 is GTSNPN and CDR2 SVGIG (reference sequence). The CDR3 DNA reads as TGTGCCTGGAGCTTGGACAGCCTTCAGCCCCAGCATTTT. This codes for CAWSLDSLQPQHF.

The sample holds a few counts of this clone. J is TRBJ2-5 and V is TRBV29-1; tentatively, D is TRBD1 or TRBD2 (5 bases each). The CDR3 length is 13 residues. Germline loops: CDR1 SQVTM, CDR2 ANQGSEA. V dropped 6 bases and J dropped 5 bases, with 16 bases sitting between them. CDR3 sequence (DNA): TGCAGCGTCCGGGACCACAGTGGGGAGACCCAGTACTTC. The encoded protein is CSVRDHSGETQYF.

The rearrangement uses TRBV30 and TRBJ2-7; D gene unclear. CDR3 size: 12 residues. V was shortened by 0 bases and J by 6 bases, with 9 bases between the two germline ends. Germline-derived CDR1 and CDR2 are GTSNPN and SVGIG (reference sequence). In DNA form, the CDR3 reads TGTGCCTGGAGTGTACGGTGGGCCGAGCAGTACTTC. Translation gives CAWSVRWAEQYF.

The genes are TRBV9 and TRBJ2-7, with D perhaps matching TRBD2 (6 bases). From germline, CDR1 is SGDLS and CDR2 YYNGEE. The CDR3 runs 15 residues. Trimming removed 3 bases at V and 3 bases at J, with 16 bases between. The CDR3 here is CASSGGHASVYEQYF. CDR3 nucleotide sequence: TGTGCCAGCAGCGGAGGCCATGCTAGCGTCTACGAGCAGTACTTC. Based on the CDR3 plus reference TRBV9 and TRBJ2-7, the full variable domain is DSGVTQTPKHLITATGQRVTLRCSPRSGDLSVYWYQQSLDQGLQFLIQYYNGEERAKGNILERFSAQQFPDLHSELNLSSLELGDSALYFCASSGGHASVYEQYFGPGTRLTVT.

DNA of the CDR3: TGTGCCTGGAGTGTATGGGAGTACGGTGAAGCTTTCTTT. Translated, it gives CAWSVWEYGEAFF. This chain joins TRBV30 and TRBJ1-1; unclear D gene. V was trimmed by 0 bases and J by 7 bases, leaving 12 bases between them. Germline CDR1 GTSNPN, CDR2 SVGIG (reference sequence). This CDR3 comprises 13 residues.

The chain employs TRBV30 and TRBJ2-5; D remains unclear. The germline V gene encodes CDR1 GTSNPN and CDR2 SVGIG (reference sequence). Deletions cut 0 bases from V and 2 bases from J, with 13 bases between. The CDR3 spans 15 residues. The DNA of the CDR3 is TGTGCCTGGAGTGTCGTATTATCCGTTCAAGAGACCCAGTACTTC. The encoded protein is CAWSVVLSVQETQYF.

This chain joins TRBV18 and TRBJ1-5; 11 bases fit TRBD1. Per the germline V gene, CDR1 is KGHSH and CDR2 is LQKENI. The CDR3 is made up of 15 amino acids. Germline trimming cut 5 bases from V and 5 bases from J; bases unmatched to any gene: 5. CDR3 sequence: CASSMGQGGHQPQHF. In DNA form, the CDR3 reads TGTGCCAGCTCAATGGGACAGGGGGGGCATCAGCCCCAGCATTTT.

In this sample, this clone turned up once. This specimen includes other DNA sequences encoding the same CDR3. The chain recombines TRBV29-1 with TRBJ1-1, with D unresolved. Trimming took off 4 bases at V and 2 bases at J, with 11 bases between the two ends. CDR1 is SQVTM, CDR2 ANQGSEA, per germline. This CDR3 has 13 amino acids. The CDR3 sequence is CSVVGRLNTEAFF. The CDR3 DNA follows: TGCAGCGTTGTTGGCAGGCTTAACACTGAAGCTTTCTTT.

This clone occurred a few times. This chain connects TRBV30 to TRBJ1-1; possible D gene TRBD1, 5 bases. CDR1 is GTSNPN, CDR2 SVGIG, per germline (reference sequence). Deletions cut 2 bases from V and 0 bases from J, with 19 bases between. CDR3 length equals 17 residues. The CDR3 loop reads CAWSSREGGYMNTEAFF. The CDR3 DNA reads as TGTGCCTGGAGTAGCAGGGAAGGCGGGTACATGAACACTGAAGCTTTCTTT.

The rearrangement joins TRBV27 to TRBJ1-2, with D perhaps TRBD1 (6 bases). The CDR3 is made up of 12 amino acids. Trimming removed 6 bases at V and 8 bases at J, with 13 bases between. In germline, CDR1 is MNHEY, CDR2 SMNVEV (reference sequence). CDR3 in amino acids: CASRGGNSGYTF. As DNA, the CDR3 is TGTGCCAGCAGAGGGGGGAACTCAGGCTACACCTTC.

This clone was seen a few times. The chain employs TRBV30 and TRBJ1-4; maybe TRBD1 (5 bases). There are 15 residues in the CDR3. Germline V lookup: CDR1 GTSNPN, CDR2 SVGIG (reference sequence). Trimming took 3 bases from V and 5 from J, leaving 16 bases between them. DNA of the CDR3: TGTGCCTGGAGGCATGCCGGGACGGGGAATGAAAAACTGTTTTTT. It specifies CAWRHAGTGNEKLFF.

In its sample, this clone was seen a few times. The chain employs TRBV29-1 and TRBJ1-2; no clear D gene. The V end was cut by 0 bases, the J end by 5 bases, with 7 bases between. The CDR3 is 12 residues long. Germline values: CDR1 SQVTM, CDR2 ANQGSEA. CDR3 region: CSVEDHGYGYTF. CDR3 in DNA: TGCAGCGTTGAAGACCACGGGTATGGCTACACCTTC. The full variable domain, completed using reference TRBV29-1 and TRBJ1-2, is SAVISQKPSRDICQRGTSLTIQCQVDSQVTMMFWYRQQPGQSLTLIATANQGSEATYESGFVIDKFPISRPNLTFSTLTVSNMSPEDSSIYLCSVEDHGYGYTFGSGTRLTVV.

The chain links TRBV29-1 to TRBJ2-1, with TRBD2 matching 12 bases. V dropped 3 bases and J dropped 8; count of bases not matched to a gene: 8. The germline gives CDR1 SQVTM, CDR2 ANQGSEA. This CDR3 is built from 15 residues. The CDR3 here is CSVEGLAGGPYEQFF. In DNA, the CDR3 is TGCAGCGTTGAGGGGCTAGCGGGAGGGCCCTATGAGCAGTTCTTC.

This chain joins TRBV19 and TRBJ2-7; 10 bases map to TRBD1. CDR3 length: 15 amino acids. From germline, CDR1 is LNHDA and CDR2 SQIVND (reference sequence). The junction had 7 bases not matched to a gene; V was cut back by 6 bases and J by 2 bases. CDR3 in amino acids: CASRDGTGAPYEQYF. The CDR3 bases are TGTGCCAGTAGGGACGGGACAGGGGCACCCTACGAGCAGTACTTC.

This chain uses TRBV2 with TRBJ2-6; 8 bases map to TRBD1. Germline V CDR1 and CDR2: SNHLY, FYNNEI. The CDR3 totals 17 residues. With 6 bases clipped from V and 2 bases from J, the junction kept 9 bases outside the gene matches. CDR3 coding DNA: TGTGCCAGCAGCCTTGGACAGGGAGTGGCTGGGGCCAACGTCCTGACTTTC. Translation gives CASSLGQGVAGANVLTF.